The present TCR beta chain was sequenced within a study of shared clonotypes between healthy human individuals. The study, taken as a whole, reports: The naive CD4 repertoires of several donors were compared, and about 5% of clonotypes were shared. Relative to clonotypes present in all four donors, those not shared had lower generation probabilities.

This clone came up a few times. Its antigen is unidentified. CDR1 is MNHNS, CDR2 SASEGT, per germline. The CDR3 runs 15 residues. With 6 bases removed from V and 0 bases from J, the gap between germline ends came to 14 bases. Donors comprised only Caucasian adults living in Nashville, Tennessee. The assay was immunoSEQ multiplex PCR, and TCRdb's table has in-frame clones only and misses some. This table has about 1 million clones, about three quarters appearing once. Sequencing input: memory CD4+ T cells sorted from blood. Noted subset: CD45RA-negative fraction. The TCR was taken from a man aged 18 to 30 in good health. The V call is TRBV6-1, the J call TRBJ1-1; D not certain. CDR3 DNA sequence: TGTGCCAGCAGGGCACGCTCTCCAATGAACACTGAAGCTTTCTTT. Translating it yields CASRARSPMNTEAFF.